The clone carrying this T cell receptor (beta chain) was seen at least ten times. The target antigen is unknown. This entry belongs to a study of tumor-infiltrating lymphocytes in primary liver carcinoma. With V trimmed by 6 bases and J by 7 bases, 8 bases remained unmatched. Germline CDR1 and CDR2: MDHEN and SYDVKM. The CDR3 consists of 15 residues. The study, taken as a whole, reports: When set against blood, tumors had a significantly higher top-250-clone fraction (p = 0.039).

Total RNA (around 0.45 ug) served as template for TCR beta cDNA synthesis primed by a constant-region primer. Researchers made the TCR beta libraries by running three nested multiplex PCR rounds with slightly modified ARM-PCR. The study ran its first two PCR rounds for nine to ten cycles each, using TRBV1-TRBV30 forward primers and a C-beta reverse primer. TCRdb re-called the multiplex PCR reads with MiXCR, one entry per CDR3 protein. Found here are approximately 340,000 distinct CDR3 sequences, roughly 61% of them singletons; the top ten hold approximately 5.9%. It was unsorted whole blood that yielded blood RNA, and germline DNA was also extracted. It was before surgery that 3.5 to 4 milliliters of peripheral blood were collected.

V and J are TRBV28 and TRBJ2-1; 11 bases are shared with TRBD2. This clonotype was sampled from a man aged 40-49 years with primary liver carcinoma and hepatitis B virus infection. Specimen: peripheral blood. The CDR3 nucleotides are TGTGCCAGCAGCCCACTGTCTAGCGGGAGGAATGAGCAGTTCTTC. Translated, it gives CASSPLSSGRNEQFF. The full variable domain, completed using reference TRBV28 and TRBJ2-1, is DVKVTQSSRYLVKRTGEKVFLECVQDMDHENMFWYRQDPGLGLRLIYFSYDVKMKEKGDIPEGYSVSREKKERFSLILESASTNQTSMYLCASSPLSSGRNEQFFGPGTRLTVL.